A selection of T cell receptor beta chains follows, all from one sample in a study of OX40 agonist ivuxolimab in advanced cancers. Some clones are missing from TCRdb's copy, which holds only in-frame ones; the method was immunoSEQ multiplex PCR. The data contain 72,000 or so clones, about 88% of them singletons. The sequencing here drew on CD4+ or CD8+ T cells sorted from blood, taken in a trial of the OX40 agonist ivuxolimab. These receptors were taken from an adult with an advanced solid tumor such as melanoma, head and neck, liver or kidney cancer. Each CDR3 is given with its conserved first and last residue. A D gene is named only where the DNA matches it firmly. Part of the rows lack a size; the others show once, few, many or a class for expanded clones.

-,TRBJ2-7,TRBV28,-,CASSLAGFSYEQYF,TGTGCCAGCAGTTTGGCCGGCTTCTCCTACGAGCAGTACTTC
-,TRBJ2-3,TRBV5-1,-,CASSRGGDADTQYF,TGCGCCAGCAGCCGAGGAGGGGACGCAGATACGCAGTATTTT
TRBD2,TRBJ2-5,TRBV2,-,CASSEFSGLAGETQYF,TGTGCCAGCAGTGAATTCAGCGGACTAGCGGGAGAGACCCAGTACTTC
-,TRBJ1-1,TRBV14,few,CASSQDGVRRWTEAFF,TGTGCCAGCAGCCAAGACGGGGTCAGGAGGTGGACTGAAGCTTTCTTT
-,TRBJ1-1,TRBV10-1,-,CASSRGYGEAFF,TGCGCCAGCAGCAGGGGATATGGTGAAGCTTTCTTT
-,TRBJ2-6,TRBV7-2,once,CASSFRTVSSGANVLTF,TGTGCCAGCAGCTTTAGGACGGTGAGCTCTGGGGCCAACGTCCTGACTTTC
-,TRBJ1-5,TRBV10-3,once,CATSGGNSNQPQHF,TGTGCCACCTCTGGGGGAAATAGCAATCAGCCCCAGCATTTT
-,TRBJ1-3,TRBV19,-,CASSILRSSGNTIYF,TGTGCCAGTAGTATTTTGCGCAGCTCTGGAAACACCATATATTTT
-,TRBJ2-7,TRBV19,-,CASSINRATYEQYF,TGTGCCAGTAGTATCAACCGGGCGACCTACGAGCAGTACTTC
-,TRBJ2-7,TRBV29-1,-,CSVDKGTAEQYF,TGCAGCGTTGACAAGGGGACGGCCGAGCAGTACTTC
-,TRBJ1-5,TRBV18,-,CASSPGQLGWGNQPQHF,TGTGCCAGCTCACCCGGACAGTTGGGATGGGGCAATCAGCCCCAGCATTTT
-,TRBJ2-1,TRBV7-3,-,CASSLETGAPGNEQFF,TGTGCCAGCAGCTTAGAAACGGGAGCCCCCGGCAATGAGCAGTTCTTC
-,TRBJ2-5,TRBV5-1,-,CASSLKGTPLQETQYF,TGCGCCAGCAGCTTGAAAGGGACCCCCCTCCAAGAGACCCAGTACTTC
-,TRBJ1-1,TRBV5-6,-,CASSLWRGTEAFF,TGTGCCAGCAGCTTGTGGAGGGGCACTGAAGCTTTCTTT
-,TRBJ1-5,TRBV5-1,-,CASSLGSNQPQHF,TGCGCCAGCAGCTTGGGGAGCAATCAGCCCCAGCATTTT
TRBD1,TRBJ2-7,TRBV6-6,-,CASSYSTGERNEQYF,TGTGCCAGCAGTTACTCCACAGGGGAAAGGAACGAGCAGTACTTC
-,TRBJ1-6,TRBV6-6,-,CASSPSSYNSPLHF,TGTGCCAGCAGTCCCAGCTCCTATAATTCACCCCTCCACTTT
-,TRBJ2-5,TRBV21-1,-,CASSISVTQVGKTQYF,TGTGCCAGCAGCATATCGGTTACACAGGTCGGGAAGACCCAGTACTTC
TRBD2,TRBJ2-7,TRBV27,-,CASSLERGGNYEQYF,TGTGCCAGCAGTCTAGAGCGGGGGGGAAACTACGAGCAGTACTTC
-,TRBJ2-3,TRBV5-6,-,CASSLTYTDTQYF,TGTGCCAGCAGCTTGACCTACACAGATACGCAGTATTTT
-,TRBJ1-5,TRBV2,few,CASRPDIEPQHF,TGTGCCAGCAGGCCTGACATAGAGCCCCAGCATTTT
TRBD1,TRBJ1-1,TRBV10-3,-,CATMGQGGSEAFF,TGTGCCACAATGGGACAGGGAGGTTCTGAAGCTTTCTTT
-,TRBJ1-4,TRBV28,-,CASSLGPVGTNEKLFF,TGTGCCAGCAGTTTGGGCCCGGTCGGCACTAATGAAAAACTGTTTTTT
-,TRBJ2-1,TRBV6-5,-,CASSRWDLRGGQFF,TGTGCCAGCAGTCGCTGGGATCTCCGAGGGGGGCAGTTCTTC
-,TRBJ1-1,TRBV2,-,CASSVLGEGQTFF,TGTGCCAGCAGCGTCCTAGGGGAGGGTCAAACTTTCTTT
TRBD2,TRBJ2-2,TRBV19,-,CASTIMGGSGELFF,TGTGCCAGTACCATCATGGGAGGGTCCGGGGAGCTGTTTTTT
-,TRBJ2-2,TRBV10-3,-,CAISDGRTNTGELFF,TGTGCCATCAGTGATGGCAGAACAAACACCGGGGAGCTGTTTTTT
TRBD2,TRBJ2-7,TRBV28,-,CASTHSGAFGSEQYF,TGTGCCAGCACTCATAGCGGGGCCTTCGGCTCCGAGCAGTACTTC
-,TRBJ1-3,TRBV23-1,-,CASSPGGGRNTIYF,TGCGCCAGCAGTCCCGGAGGGGGTCGAAACACCATATATTTT
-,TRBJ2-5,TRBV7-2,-,CASSLEVGQETQYF,TGTGCCAGCAGCTTAGAGGTGGGGCAAGAGACCCAGTACTTC
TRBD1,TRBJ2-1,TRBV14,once,CASSWDRASSYNEQFF,TGTGCCAGCAGCTGGGACAGGGCGAGCTCCTACAATGAGCAGTTCTTC
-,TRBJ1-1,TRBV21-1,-,CASSKGVGSGPRRNTEAFF,TGTGCCAGCAGCAAAGGGGTCGGAAGTGGGCCTAGGAGAAACACTGAAGCTTTCTTT
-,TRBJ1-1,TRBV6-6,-,CASSYSSQFTEAFF,TGTGCCAGCAGTTACTCGAGTCAGTTCACTGAAGCTTTCTTT
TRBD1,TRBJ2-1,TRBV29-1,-,CSLGQGPGNEQFF,TGCAGCCTCGGACAGGGTCCTGGAAATGAGCAGTTCTTC
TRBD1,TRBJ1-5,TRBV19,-,CASSRDRDQPQHF,TGTGCCAGTAGCCGGGACAGGGATCAGCCCCAGCATTTT
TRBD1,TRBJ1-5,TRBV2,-,CASRPGGTGGLSNQPQHF,TGTGCCAGCAGACCCGGGGGGACAGGGGGCCTCAGCAATCAGCCCCAGCATTTT
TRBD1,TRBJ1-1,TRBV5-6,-,CASSLWGQSNTEAFF,TGTGCCAGCAGCTTGTGGGGACAGAGTAACACTGAAGCTTTCTTT
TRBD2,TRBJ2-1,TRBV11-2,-,CASSLGTGLAGGPYNEQFF,TGTGCCAGCAGCTTAGGGACCGGGCTAGCGGGAGGCCCTTACAATGAGCAGTTCTTC
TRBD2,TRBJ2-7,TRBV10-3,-,CAISDPWTSGDSYEQYF,TGTGCCATCAGTGACCCATGGACTAGCGGGGACTCCTACGAGCAGTACTTC
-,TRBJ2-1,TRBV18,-,CASSPLSREQFF,TGTGCCAGCTCACCGCTTTCCAGGGAGCAGTTCTTC